Included here is one T cell receptor (beta chain) sequence, with context. The antigen remains undetermined. TCRdb passed the RT-PCR reads through MiXCR, listing each CDR3 protein once. The sample includes 650,000 to 800,000 distinct CDR3 sequences, 11% to 15% of them seen just once. This entry is derived from a study of response to subunit inactivated influenza vaccine. Study results and caveats: The authors proposed limited new T cell recruitment per seasonal influenza vaccination.

There are 16 residues in the CDR3. The V and J ends lost 0 bases and 3 bases, in that order; junction bases with no gene match: 4. Germline V gives CDR1 LGHNA, CDR2 YNFKEQ. The sequence came from a man aged 45-65 years who received an inactivated influenza vaccine. The starting material was PBMCs from blood, obtained around 14 days before vaccination. The J gene is TRBJ2-2, the V gene TRBV4-2; TRBD2 agrees at 7 bases. CDR3 coding DNA: TGTGCCAGCAGCCAAGATCTAGCGGAGTACACCGGGGAGCTGTTTTTT. Its translation: CASSQDLAEYTGELFF.